The text below deals with one T cell receptor beta chain. In the study's own analysis: By means of reference gene primer amplification, nucleated cell counts were estimated. Assay used: immunoSEQ multiplex PCR; TCRdb lists only in-frame clones, some missing. D and trimming come from the DNA, and the V and J calls and clone size come from that table. The sample lists about 230,000 clones, approximately 80% occurring once. The data were taken from a study of blood T cell repertoires in COVID-19. As for the study in general: Acute and convalescent COVID-19 samples came from the United States, Italy and Spain. PBMCs, B-cell-depleted T cells, or T cells were the source of the cDNA or gDNA that made up the material.

Sequenced sample: peripheral blood. The receptor's source is a man in his forties with acute or convalescent COVID-19.

The CDR3 nucleotides are TGTGCCAGCGCCCTGGGGGGACAGGGGGCTGAAGGCTACACCTTC. Protein product: CASALGGQGAEGYTF. The chain combines TRBV6-6 with TRBJ1-2; 12 nucleotides agree with TRBD1. Germline V gene sequence: CDR1 MNHNY, CDR2 SVGAGI (reference sequence). V dropped 8 bases and J dropped 8; count of bases not matched to a gene: 12. The length of the CDR3 is 15 residues.